This T cell receptor beta chain is from a study of somatic mutations in cytotoxic T cells in rheumatoid arthritis. Turning to the study itself: Flow sorting at nearly 100% purity was applied to some V beta antibody-stained T-cell populations, which included V beta1+ cells sequenced for TCRB.

Flow cytometry served to check the purity of CD4+ and CD8+ cells, which were isolated by positive magnetic bead selection. The length of the CDR3 is 14 residues. V shed 0 bases and J shed 3 bases, with 9 bases lying between them. Germline assignment: CDR1 SGHTA and CDR2 FQGNSA. Some clones are missing from TCRdb's copy, which holds only in-frame ones; the method was immunoSEQ multiplex PCR. Seen here are under 30,000 clones, nearly 75% observed once, and the top ten hold roughly 9.9%. Source material: CD8+ T cells sorted from blood. This receptor was taken from a woman under 30 in good health. The V and J genes are TRBV7-2 and TRBJ2-7; D gene unclear. CDR3 loop: CASSLALKNYEQYF. The CDR3 DNA reads as TGTGCCAGCAGCTTAGCACTGAAGAACTACGAGCAGTACTTC.